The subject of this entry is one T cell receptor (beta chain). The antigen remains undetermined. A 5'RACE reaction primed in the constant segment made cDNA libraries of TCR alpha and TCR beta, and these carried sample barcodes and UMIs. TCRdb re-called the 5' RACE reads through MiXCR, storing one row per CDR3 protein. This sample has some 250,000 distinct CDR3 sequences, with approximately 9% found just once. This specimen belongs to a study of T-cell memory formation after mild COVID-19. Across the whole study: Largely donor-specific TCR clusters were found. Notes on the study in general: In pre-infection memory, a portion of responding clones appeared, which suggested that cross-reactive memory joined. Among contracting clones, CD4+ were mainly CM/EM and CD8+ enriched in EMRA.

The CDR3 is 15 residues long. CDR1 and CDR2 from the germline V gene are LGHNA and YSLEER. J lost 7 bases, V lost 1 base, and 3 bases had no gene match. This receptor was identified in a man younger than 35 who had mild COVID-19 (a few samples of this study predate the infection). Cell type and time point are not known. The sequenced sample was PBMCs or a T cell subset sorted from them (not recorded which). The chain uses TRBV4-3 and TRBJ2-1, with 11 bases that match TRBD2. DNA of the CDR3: TGCGCCAGCAGCCAAGTTTCTAGCGGGGGGAATGAGCAGTTCTTC. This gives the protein CASSQVSSGGNEQFF.